The rows below give T cell receptor beta chains drawn from one sample of a study of early T cells in non-severe SARS-CoV-2 infection. MiXCR, run by TCRdb on the 5' RACE reads, gives a single entry per CDR3 protein. Among tens of thousands of distinct CDR3 sequences listed, 10% to 15% were seen once. The sample taken for sequencing was whole blood. The receptors originated from an adult who was a healthcare worker with PCR-confirmed SARS-CoV-2 infection or an uninfected control (not recorded which). CDR3s include the opening cysteine and the closing phenylalanine or tryptophan. D genes are given only for firm matches. A row's size may be missing; if present it is once, few, many or a size class.

>TRBD2|TRBJ2-1|TRBV27|.
CASTGRTSVYNEQFF
TGTGCCAGCACCGGGAGGACTAGCGTTTACAATGAGCAGTTCTTC
>.|TRBJ2-3|TRBV5-1|few
CASSLVLGETDTQYF
TGCGCCAGCAGCTTGGTACTAGGCGAGACAGATACGCAGTATTTT
>TRBD1|TRBJ2-3|TRBV7-2|.
CASSLVGTGSTDTQYF
TGTGCCAGCAGCTTAGTGGGGACAGGGAGCACAGATACGCAGTATTTT
>TRBD2|TRBJ2-3|TRBV4-1|many
CASSPLGSGAFTDTQYF
TGCGCCAGCAGCCCCCTCGGGAGCGGGGCTTTCACAGATACGCAGTATTTT
>.|TRBJ2-3|TRBV20-1|few
CSARLFSGDTQYF
TGCAGTGCTAGATTGTTCTCGGGAGATACGCAGTATTTT
>.|TRBJ2-3|TRBV7-6|many
CASSPLAVGDTQYF
TGTGCCAGCAGCCCCCTGGCCGTAGGAGATACGCAGTATTTT
>.|TRBJ2-5|TRBV6-4|few
CASNARNSEETQYF
TGTGCCAGCAACGCACGGAACTCCGAAGAGACCCAGTACTTC
>.|TRBJ2-5|TRBV7-2|many
CASSPLRGQETQYF
TGTGCCAGCAGCCCCTTACGGGGCCAAGAGACCCAGTACTTC
>.|TRBJ2-7|TRBV11-2|.
CASSLVELGHPYEQYF
TGTGCCAGCAGCTTAGTTGAATTGGGACACCCCTACGAGCAGTACTTC
>TRBD1|TRBJ2-1|TRBV11-2|few
CASSTTGGLYNEQFF
TGTGCCAGCAGCACGACAGGGGGCCTCTACAATGAGCAGTTCTTC
>TRBD2|TRBJ2-7|TRBV27|.
CASSLGAGGREQYF
TGTGCCAGCAGTTTGGGAGCGGGGGGGCGCGAGCAGTACTTC
>.|TRBJ2-2|TRBV12-3/TRBV12-4|many
CASSLSNTGELFF
TGTGCCAGCAGTTTATCTAACACCGGGGAGCTGTTTTTT
>TRBD1|TRBJ2-5|TRBV29-1|few
CSVDRGQETQYF
TGCAGCGTGGACAGGGGGCAAGAGACCCAGTACTTC
>.|TRBJ2-5|TRBV29-1|few
CSAGPRQETQYF
TGCAGCGCTGGGCCCCGTCAAGAGACCCAGTACTTC
>TRBD1|TRBJ2-7|TRBV6-2/TRBV6-3|.
CASSSWDSYEQYF
TGTGCCAGCAGTTCCTGGGACAGCTACGAGCAGTACTTC
>.|TRBJ2-7|TRBV6-1|many
CASSEVGLSGEQYF
TGTGCCAGCAGTGAAGTTGGTTTATCTGGGGAGCAGTACTTC
>.|TRBJ1-6|TRBV7-9|.
CASSSTRDSPLHF
TGTGCCAGCAGCTCCACCCGTGATTCACCCCTCCACTTT
>.|TRBJ2-3|TRBV7-7|few
CASSLGATADTQYF
TGTGCTAGCAGCTTAGGGGCCACAGCAGATACGCAGTATTTT
>.|TRBJ1-1|TRBV6-6|few
CASSYAVNTEAFF
TGTGCCAGCAGTTACGCTGTAAACACTGAAGCTTTCTTT
>.|TRBJ1-1|TRBV7-6|many
CASSSDRTNTEAFF
TGTGCCAGCAGTTCGGACAGAACAAACACTGAAGCTTTCTTT
>.|TRBJ2-1|TRBV7-6|.
CASTPSLVSLNEQFF
TGTGCCAGCACCCCCTCACTAGTGTCTCTCAATGAGCAGTTCTTC
>.|TRBJ1-1|TRBV7-9|few
CASSLVGTANTEAFF
TGTGCCAGCAGCTTAGTGGGGACGGCGAACACTGAAGCTTTCTTT
>.|TRBJ1-5|TRBV19|many
CASSIQAALNQPQHF
TGTGCCAGTAGTATACAGGCGGCCCTCAATCAGCCCCAGCATTTT
>.|TRBJ1-2|TRBV4-3|many
CASSQDSQGQRIGYTF
TGCGCCAGCAGCCAAGATTCCCAGGGACAACGAATCGGCTACACCTTC
>.|TRBJ2-3|TRBV18|many
CASSPPGDTQYF
TGTGCCAGCTCACCACCCGGGGATACGCAGTATTTT
>.|TRBJ2-3|TRBV19|many
CASSKTTDTQYF
TGTGCCAGTAGTAAGACTACAGATACGCAGTATTTT
>.|TRBJ1-5|TRBV24-1|few
CATSDSSDSNQPQHF
TGTGCCACCAGTGATTCCAGTGATAGCAATCAGCCCCAGCATTTT
>.|TRBJ2-4|TRBV28|.
CASSLWDSSLAKNIQYF
TGTGCCAGCAGTTTATGGGACAGTTCCTTAGCCAAAAACATTCAGTACTTC
>.|TRBJ2-3|TRBV29-1|.
CSARLVNPIDTQYF
TGCAGCGCCAGACTAGTAAACCCCATCGATACGCAGTATTTT
>.|TRBJ2-3|TRBV24-1|many
CATSDSGHHPTDTQYF
TGTGCCACCAGTGATTCGGGACACCATCCCACAGATACGCAGTATTTT
>.|TRBJ1-6|TRBV6-1|.
CASSEYRQGNSPLHF
TGTGCCAGCAGTGAATATCGGCAGGGGAATTCACCCCTCCACTTT
>.|TRBJ1-1|TRBV12-3/TRBV12-4|many
CASSFSNTEAFF
TGTGCCAGCAGTTTTTCGAACACTGAAGCTTTCTTT
>.|TRBJ2-1|TRBV15|many
CATSRDILDLSSYNEQFF
TGTGCCACCAGCAGAGATATATTGGACCTCAGCTCCTACAATGAGCAGTTCTTC
>.|TRBJ1-4|TRBV5-5|few
CASSLGRVNEKLFF
TGTGCCAGCAGCTTAGGACGGGTTAATGAAAAACTGTTTTTT
>.|TRBJ1-3|TRBV29-1|.
CSVADQNTIYF
TGCAGCGTTGCGGATCAAAACACCATATATTTT
>.|TRBJ1-1|TRBV12-3/TRBV12-4|few
CASSQGSGNTEAFF
TGTGCCAGCAGTCAGGGGTCGGGAAACACTGAAGCTTTCTTT
>.|TRBJ2-6|TRBV29-1|many
CSAVGDIGANVLTF
TGCAGCGCCGTCGGGGACATTGGGGCCAACGTCCTGACTTTC
>TRBD1|TRBJ1-5|TRBV20-1|many
CSAGLQGDWQPQHF
TGCAGTGCTGGGCTTCAGGGGGACTGGCAGCCCCAGCATTTT
>.|TRBJ2-3|TRBV5-4|.
CASSGGGSDYTDTQYF
TGTGCCAGCAGCGGGGGGGGCAGCGATTATACAGATACGCAGTATTTT
>.|TRBJ2-7|TRBV10-3|many
CAISPNNHEQYF
TGTGCCATCAGTCCTAACAACCACGAGCAGTACTTC
>TRBD1|TRBJ1-5|TRBV6-6|.
CASSYTGGGNQPQHF
TGTGCCAGCAGTTACACAGGGGGCGGCAATCAGCCCCAGCATTTT
>.|TRBJ2-6|TRBV6-5|few
CASRRGSGANVLTF
TGTGCCTCCCGCAGGGGCTCAGGGGCCAACGTCCTGACTTTC
>TRBD2|TRBJ2-7|TRBV20-1|many
CSASDSGGTGEQYF
TGCAGTGCTAGTGATAGCGGGGGAACTGGCGAGCAGTACTTC
>TRBD2|TRBJ2-7|TRBV6-2/TRBV6-3|.
CASSGTILSGQYF
TGTGCCAGCTCCGGGACTATACTCTCGGGGCAGTACTTC
>.|TRBJ2-1|TRBV7-2|many
CASSLGRGGPGDEQFF
TGTGCCAGCAGCTTAGGCAGGGGGGGCCCAGGGGATGAGCAGTTCTTC
>TRBD1|TRBJ2-2|TRBV27|.
CASSPTRTGENTGELFF
TGTGCCAGCAGCCCAACTCGGACAGGGGAGAACACCGGGGAGCTGTTTTTT
>TRBD2|TRBJ2-4|TRBV9|many
CASSLERDPYLAKNIQYF
TGTGCCAGCAGCCTTGAGCGGGACCCTTATTTAGCCAAAAACATTCAGTACTTC
>TRBD1|TRBJ2-3|TRBV20-1|many
CSANRQGSTDTQYF
TGCAGTGCTAATAGACAGGGGAGCACAGATACGCAGTATTTT
>TRBD1|TRBJ1-4|TRBV7-2|many
CASSLEGQGNEKLFF
TGTGCCAGCAGCTTAGAGGGACAGGGGAATGAAAAACTGTTTTTT
>TRBD1|TRBJ2-7|TRBV25-1|.
CASSTKGQGADEQYF
TGTGCCAGCAGTACCAAAGGACAGGGGGCGGACGAGCAGTACTTC
>.|TRBJ2-3|TRBV6-5|many
CASRSINTQYF
TGTGCCAGCAGGTCCATAAATACGCAGTATTTT
>.|TRBJ2-3|TRBV9|.
CASSVRRGRTDTQYF
TGTGCCAGCAGCGTACGGAGGGGTCGCACAGATACGCAGTATTTT
>.|TRBJ2-1|TRBV6-5|.
CASSYGVSYNEQFF
TGTGCCAGCAGTTATGGGGTGTCCTACAATGAGCAGTTCTTC
>.|TRBJ2-1|TRBV2|.
CASTLVNEQFF
TGTGCCAGCACCCTAGTGAATGAGCAGTTCTTC